Following are 28 T cell receptor beta chains from one sample sequenced in a study of blood T cell repertoires in COVID-19. Clones were sequenced by immunoSEQ multiplex PCR, and TCRdb holds only the in-frame ones, with some missing. This table holds under 300,000 clones, roughly nine tenths found once. Sequenced sample: peripheral blood. These receptors came from a man aged 55 to 70 with acute or convalescent COVID-19.

On this clone: The sample carries other DNA sequences with the same CDR3. This sequence joins TRBV5-1 and TRBJ2-2; TRBD2 matches at 11 bases. This CDR3 is built from 16 residues. The V gene's germline CDR1 is SGHRS and CDR2 YFSETQ. J lost 2 bases, V lost 0 bases, and 0 bases had no gene match. As DNA, the CDR3 is TGCGCCAGCAGCTTGGGACTAGCGGGAAACACCGGGGAGCTGTTTTTT. Amino acid sequence: CASSLGLAGNTGELFF.

This clone has a single count. The chain recombines TRBV6-1 with TRBJ1-3; D may be TRBD1 (6 bases). V shed 2 bases and J shed 1 base, with 12 bases lying between them. The germline CDR1 and CDR2 sequences are MNHNS and SASEGT. The CDR3 runs 16 residues. CDR3 loop: CASSEMVGTSGNTIYF. The CDR3 nucleotides are TGTGCCAGCAGTGAAATGGTCGGGACATCTGGAAACACCATATATTTT.

The chain links TRBV5-5 to TRBJ2-7; TRBD2 matches 8 bases. This CDR3 contains 15 residues. CDR1 SGHKS and CDR2 YYEKEE come from the germline V gene (reference sequence). Trimming at V came to 0 bases and at J to 4 bases, leaving 6 bases not matched to a gene. The chain's CDR3 is CASSLAGGEEYEQYF. The CDR3 DNA reads as TGTGCCAGCAGCTTGGCCGGGGGGGAAGAGTACGAGCAGTACTTC.

The V and J genes are TRBV6-6 and TRBJ2-7; possibly TRBD2 for D (5 bases). V was cut by 2 bases and J by 4 bases, with 12 bases left in between. The CDR3 contains 14 residues. The germline CDR1 and CDR2 sequences are MNHNY and SVGAGI (reference sequence). In nucleotides, the CDR3 is TGTGCCAGCAGTTACACGGAGTCGGGATACGAGCAGTACTTC. Its translation: CASSYTESGYEQYF.

This clone was observed a single time. The chain employs TRBV6-2 or TRBV6-3 and TRBJ1-2; 8 nucleotides align to TRBD1. The CDR3 is 15 residues long. Trimming took 2 bases from V and 1 from J; bases not matched to a gene: 3. Germline CDR1 MNHEY, CDR2 SVGEGT. The CDR3 DNA reads TGTGCCAGCAGTTACGGACAGGGCGTTAACTATGGCTACACCTTC. Its protein is CASSYGQGVNYGYTF.

In nucleotides, the CDR3 is TGTGCCAGCAGTGGGACAGCCGGAGGCCCCCTCTCTGGAAACACCATATATTTT. It yields the protein CASSGTAGGPLSGNTIYF. V and J are TRBV2 and TRBJ1-3, with a weak D call TRBD1 (6 bases). This CDR3 spans 18 amino acids. Germline V gene lookup returns CDR1 SNHLY and CDR2 FYNNEI. V gave up 4 bases and J gave up 0 bases, with 19 bases separating them.

J is TRBJ2-1 and V is TRBV6-2 or TRBV6-3; D remains unclear. The CDR3 sequence is 13 residues long. The germline V gene has CDR1 MNHEY and CDR2 SVGEGT. V was trimmed by 2 bases and J by 4 bases, leaving 6 bases between them. The CDR3 nucleotides read TGTGCCAGCAGTTACCCCGGTTACAATGAGCAGTTCTTC. It yields the protein CASSYPGYNEQFF.

In DNA, the CDR3 is TGTGCCAGCAGGAACCGGGACAGCCCATACGAGCAGTACTTC. It specifies CASRNRDSPYEQYF. The gene calls are TRBV6-5 and TRBJ2-7; TRBD1 matches at 7 bases. The V segment lost 6 bases and the J segment 4 bases; nucleotides outside the gene matches: 9. The CDR3 spans 14 residues. Germline lookup yields CDR1 MNHEY and CDR2 SVGAGI.

The rearrangement links TRBV20-1 to TRBJ2-1; 8 nucleotides line up with TRBD2. The CDR3 loop spans 19 amino acids. Germline V CDR1 and CDR2: DFQATT, SNEGSKA (reference sequence). J gave up 0 bases and V 3 bases, and 16 bases lay outside the gene matches. CDR3 sequence: CSASFSREGLESSYNEQFF. For the CDR3, the DNA is TGCAGTGCTAGTTTTAGTCGGGAGGGCCTTGAAAGCTCCTACAATGAGCAGTTCTTC.

The rearrangement joins TRBV5-1 to TRBJ2-5; the match to TRBD2 covers 10 bases. CDR1 is SGHRS, CDR2 YFSETQ, per germline. Germline trimming cut 0 bases from V and 5 bases from J; bases unmatched to any gene: 4. The CDR3 sequence is 15 residues long. The CDR3 protein is CASSLEASGSETQYF. Here the CDR3 DNA reads TGCGCCAGCAGCTTGGAAGCTAGCGGGAGCGAGACCCAGTACTTC.

The rearrangement joins TRBV9 to TRBJ2-7, with D unclear. V dropped 0 bases and J dropped 0 bases, with 10 bases sitting between them. CDR1 is SGDLS and CDR2 is YYNGEE in the germline V gene. The CDR3 has 15 amino acids. DNA for the CDR3: TGTGCCAGCAGCGTAGATGGGCCCCCCTCCTACGAGCAGTACTTC. Protein: CASSVDGPPSYEQYF.

The CDR3: CASSLTPKAFF. CDR3 sequence (DNA): TGTGCCAGCAGCCTAACCCCTAAAGCTTTCTTT. The chain is built from TRBV12-3 or TRBV12-4 and TRBJ1-1; D not resolved. The CDR3 is 11 amino acids. V lost 6 bases, J lost 9 bases, and 11 bases lay in between.

This chain joins TRBV30 and TRBJ2-3; 7 bases fit TRBD2. Unmatched junction bases numbered 5, after V lost 2 bases and J lost 3 bases. This CDR3 has 14 residues. CDR1 and CDR2 from the germline V gene are GTSNPN and SVGIG (reference sequence). CDR3 nucleotide sequence: TGTGCCTGGAGTCGAGGGAGGGCAACAGATACGCAGTATTTT. This sequence encodes CAWSRGRATDTQYF. The whole variable domain, remainder taken from reference TRBV30 and TRBJ2-3, is SQTIHQWPATLVQPVGSPLSLECTVEGTSNPNLYWYRQAAGRGLQLLFYSVGIGQISSEVPQNLSASRPQDRQFILSSKKLLLSDSGFYLCAWSRGRATDTQYFGPGTRLTVL.

This chain uses TRBV5-5 with TRBJ1-2; weak D call: TRBD1 (6 bases). This CDR3 is 15 amino acids long. Germline loops: CDR1 SGHKS, CDR2 YYEKEE (reference sequence). Trimming shortened V by 2 bases and J by 6 bases, and 17 bases separated the two germline ends. CDR3 residues: CASSLPPLGQNGYTF. DNA for the CDR3: TGTGCCAGCAGCTTACCTCCTCTAGGACAGAATGGCTACACCTTC. Complete variable domain (other parts from reference TRBV5-5 and TRBJ1-2): DAGVTQSPTHLIKTRGQQVTLRCSPISGHKSVSWYQQVLGQGPQFIFQYYEKEERGRGNFPDRFSARQFPNYSSELNVNALLLGDSALYLCASSLPPLGQNGYTFGSGTRLTVV.

V usage is TRBV19 and J usage is TRBJ1-5, with a weak D call TRBD1 (5 bases). From germline, CDR1 is LNHDA and CDR2 SQIVND (reference sequence). Trimming stripped 7 bases from V and 3 bases from J, with 10 bases between. This CDR3 region has 13 residues. CDR3 sequence: CASTPGLNQPQHF. The CDR3 coding sequence is TGTGCCAGTACTCCGGGACTCAATCAGCCCCAGCATTTT.

The chain joins TRBV6-5 to TRBJ2-2; 9 positions agree with TRBD2. This CDR3 is 15 amino acids long. CDR1 MNHEY and CDR2 SVGAGI come from the germline V gene. J gave up 0 bases and V 4 bases, and 0 bases lay outside the gene matches. CDR3 sequence reads: CASSSSGTNTGELFF. CDR3 nucleotides: TGTGCCAGCAGTTCTAGCGGGACGAACACCGGGGAGCTGTTTTTT.

J is TRBJ1-2 and V is TRBV6-1; TRBD1 matches at 7 bases. CDR1 and CDR2 (germline): MNHNS, SASEGT. V shed 3 bases, J shed 7 bases, and the junction held 8 bases outside the gene matches. The CDR3 consists of 14 residues. The CDR3 region is CASSDAQGLSGYTF. The CDR3 bases are TGTGCCAGCAGTGACGCACAGGGGCTTAGTGGCTACACCTTC.

The chain uses TRBV28 and TRBJ2-1; 10 bases are a match to TRBD2. Germline assignment: CDR1 MDHEN and CDR2 SYDVKM. The CDR3 extends over 16 amino acids. The ends lost 6 bases at V and 4 bases at J; junction bases unmatched: 9. The CDR3, as DNA: TGTGCCAGCAGCACCCAGAAACTAGCGGGATACAATGAGCAGTTCTTC. It specifies CASSTQKLAGYNEQFF.

This clone was observed a handful of times. The chain employs TRBV29-1 and TRBJ2-7, with D possibly being TRBD1 (6 bases). The V gene's germline CDR1 is SQVTM and CDR2 ANQGSEA. The CDR3 length is 13 residues. V was clipped by 7 bases and J by 1 base, with 14 bases between them. CDR3 DNA sequence: TGCAGCGCCCGCCGACAGGCTTCCTACGAGCAGTACTTC. Translated: CSARRQASYEQYF.

The chain recombines TRBV5-8 with TRBJ1-2; 12 bases line up with TRBD1. Germline V gives CDR1 SGHTS, CDR2 YDEGEE. This CDR3 contains 15 residues. The V and J ends lost 4 bases and 7 bases, in that order; junction bases with no gene match: 8. The CDR3 DNA reads TGTGCCAGCAGCAGGCCGGGACAGGGGGCCCCTGGCTACACCTTC. Translated, it gives CASSRPGQGAPGYTF.

The chain is built from TRBV6-6 and TRBJ1-4; D is unresolved. There are 13 residues in the CDR3. Trimming pared 4 bases from V and 8 bases from J, leaving 11 bases between. The germline CDR1 and CDR2 sequences are MNHNY and SVGAGI (reference sequence). DNA for the CDR3: TGTGCCAGCAGTTGGCAGTCCTGGGAAAAACTGTTTTTT. Translation: CASSWQSWEKLFF.

The J gene is TRBJ2-5, the V gene TRBV11-2, with 7 bases identical to TRBD1. The germline V gene encodes CDR1 SGHAT and CDR2 FQNNGV. This CDR3 region has 16 residues. J lost 3 bases, V lost 1 base, and 8 bases had no gene match. The CDR3 is CASSLVYRGLEETQYF. As DNA, the CDR3 is TGTGCCAGCAGCTTAGTGTACAGGGGCTTGGAAGAGACCCAGTACTTC.

The chain is built from TRBV28 and TRBJ2-7; 8 nucleotides match TRBD2. Germline assignment: CDR1 MDHEN and CDR2 SYDVKM. The CDR3 runs 13 residues. V gave up 7 bases and J gave up 7 bases; unmatched junction bases: 9. The DNA for the CDR3 is TGTGCCAGCAACTTAGGACGGGAGGGGGAGCAGTACTTC. Its protein product is CASNLGREGEQYF.

The V and J genes are TRBV6-5 and TRBJ1-2; D possibly corresponds to TRBD1 (5 bases). The CDR3 totals 14 residues. V was clipped by 2 bases and J by 4 bases, with 11 bases between them. Per the germline V gene, CDR1 is MNHEY and CDR2 is SVGAGI. This CDR3 is CASSYRVRGYGYTF. The CDR3 DNA follows: TGTGCCAGCAGTTACCGGGTTAGGGGCTATGGCTACACCTTC.

The rearrangement uses TRBV9 and TRBJ1-2; possibly TRBD1 for D (6 bases). The CDR3 consists of 15 residues. Looked up from germline, CDR1 is SGDLS and CDR2 is YYNGEE. The V gene lost 3 bases and the J gene lost 3 bases, with 15 bases spanning the gap. Written as DNA, the CDR3 is TGTGCCAGCAGCGAAAACAGGGTCTCTGACTATGGCTACACCTTC. Translation gives CASSENRVSDYGYTF. Full variable domain (rest looked up from reference TRBV9 and TRBJ1-2): DSGVTQTPKHLITATGQRVTLRCSPRSGDLSVYWYQQSLDQGLQFLIQYYNGEERAKGNILERFSAQQFPDLHSELNLSSLELGDSALYFCASSENRVSDYGYTFGSGTRLTVV.

The table lists this clone with a few counts. This rearrangement joins TRBV7-9 to TRBJ2-2, with a weak D call TRBD1 (6 bases). V shed 5 bases and J shed 3 bases, with 13 bases lying between them. Germline V gene lookup returns CDR1 SEHNR and CDR2 FQNEAQ (reference sequence). The CDR3 contains 15 residues. The CDR3 protein is CASSTQGSDTGELFF. CDR3 sequence (DNA): TGTGCCAGCAGCACACAGGGTTCGGACACCGGGGAGCTGTTTTTT.

The chain employs TRBV5-6 and TRBJ2-6, with 9 bases aligning to TRBD1. Germline CDR1 and CDR2: SGHDT and YYEEEE. The junction had 11 bases not matched to a gene; V was cut back by 4 bases and J by 0 bases. There are 19 residues in the CDR3. DNA for the CDR3: TGTGCCAGCAGCCAAACCTTACAGGGGGCTCCCTCTGGGGCCAACGTCCTGACTTTC. Protein sequence: CASSQTLQGAPSGANVLTF.

CDR3 DNA sequence: TGTGCCAGTAGTATCCTAGCGGGAGTTGAAAAGACCCAGTACTTC. The encoded protein is CASSILAGVEKTQYF. The V and J genes are TRBV19 and TRBJ2-5; 10 nucleotides align to TRBD2. The CDR3 has 15 residues. V was clipped by 3 bases and J by 6 bases; unmatched bases: 7. Per the germline V gene, CDR1 is LNHDA and CDR2 is SQIVND (reference sequence).